What follows are 30 T cell receptor beta chains derived from one specimen sequenced in a study of identical twins. TCRdb itself ran the 5' RACE reads through MiXCR, one entry per CDR3 protein. The sample contains some 500,000 distinct CDR3 sequences, approximately 14% of which appear only once. These same records also appear under a second study, on yellow fever vaccine responses in identical twins.

The specimen was CD4+ T cells sorted from blood. These receptors were collected from a woman aged 18-29 years in good health.

The V gene is TRBV29-1, the J gene TRBJ2-5, with D hard to call. CDR3 length: 13 amino acids. Looked up from germline, CDR1 is SQVTM and CDR2 is ANQGSEA. V gave up 5 bases and J gave up 4 bases, with 14 bases separating them. The CDR3 region is CSVWVGSRETQYF. The CDR3, as DNA: TGCAGCGTTTGGGTGGGGTCCAGAGAGACCCAGTACTTC.

This chain uses TRBV11-1 with TRBJ2-3, with 8 bases identical to TRBD2. Germline V gene sequence: CDR1 SGHAT, CDR2 FQDESV (reference sequence). CDR3 length: 19 amino acids. The V and J ends lost 0 bases and 0 bases, in that order; junction bases with no gene match: 11. In nucleotides, the CDR3 is TGTGCCAGCAGCTTAGCTCTCGGGGTTAGCGGGACGAGCACAGATACGCAGTATTTT. It specifies CASSLALGVSGTSTDTQYF.

This clonotype has just a few counts. V and J are TRBV29-1 and TRBJ1-1; D not certain. The germline gives CDR1 SQVTM, CDR2 ANQGSEA. V dropped 1 base and J dropped 0 bases, with 6 bases sitting between them. CDR3 length: 13 residues. The CDR3 sequence is CSVEGSVNTEAFF. The CDR3 bases are TGCAGCGTTGAAGGCAGTGTGAACACTGAAGCTTTCTTT.

The V call is TRBV20-1, the J call TRBJ1-5; D unresolved. The CDR3 has 13 residues. V lost 0 bases to trimming and J lost 5 bases, with 8 bases between them. In germline, CDR1 is DFQATT, CDR2 SNEGSKA (reference sequence). DNA for the CDR3: TGCAGTGCTAGAGAAGTCGGGGATCAGCCCCAGCATTTT. Its protein product is CSAREVGDQPQHF.

This clonotype was observed at least ten times. The CDR3 DNA reads TGTGCCAGCAGCTTAACAGGGGTCCTATACGAGCAGTACTTC. It codes for CASSLTGVLYEQYF. The V and J genes are TRBV7-2 and TRBJ2-7; 7 bases match TRBD1. V lost 2 bases and J lost 4; bases outside the gene matches: 5. The CDR3 contains 14 residues. Germline-derived CDR1 and CDR2 are SGHTA and FQGNSA.

As regards this clonotype: This may arise from a read error, as a much more abundant clone is one base away. This chain links TRBV12-3 or TRBV12-4 with TRBJ2-3, with TRBD2 matching 8 bases. CDR3 length: 15 residues. Losses at the gene ends were 8 bases for V and 5 bases for J; bases not matched to a gene: 12. The CDR3 bases are TGTGCCAGCTGTTCCGACCGGGAGGGAGGAGATACGCAGTATTTT. It is translated as CASCSDREGGDTQYF.

The CDR3 coding sequence is TGTGCCCAAATCCACTCCAGGATGAACACTGAAGCTTTCTTT. It translates to CAQIHSRMNTEAFF. This chain uses TRBV30 with TRBJ1-1; the D is unclear. Germline CDR1 reads GTSNPN; CDR2 reads SVGIG (reference sequence). The CDR3 is 14 amino acids. V was cut by 8 bases and J by 0 bases, with 16 bases left in between.

The chain carries TRBV3-1 and TRBJ2-7; possibly TRBD1 or TRBD2 for D (5 bases each). Trimming took off 2 bases at V and 6 bases at J, with 8 bases between the two ends. Per the germline V gene, CDR1 is LGHDT and CDR2 is YNNKEL (reference sequence). CDR3 length equals 12 residues. The CDR3 DNA is TGTGCCAGCAGCCAATTGGGGGTCGAGCAGTACTTC. Protein: CASSQLGVEQYF.

The rearrangement joins TRBV12-3 or TRBV12-4 to TRBJ2-1; 9 nucleotides agree with TRBD2. The CDR3 is made up of 17 amino acids. Losses at the gene ends were 6 bases for V and 2 bases for J; bases not matched to a gene: 11. The CDR3 here is CASSPEVSGGAYNEQFF. CDR3 bases: TGTGCCAGCAGCCCCGAGGTTAGCGGGGGAGCCTACAATGAGCAGTTCTTC.

This clonotype was counted between two and nine times. J is TRBJ2-1 and V is TRBV4-3, with 10 bases matching TRBD2. V was pared by 1 base and J by 0 bases, with 3 bases of the junction left unmatched. CDR3 length: 17 residues. Germline V CDR1 and CDR2: LGHNA, YSLEER. CDR3 DNA sequence: TGCGCCAGCAGCCAAGTAGCGGGAGGTGTCTCCTACAATGAGCAGTTCTTC. This gives the protein CASSQVAGGVSYNEQFF.

The sample holds a few counts of this clonotype. The chain recombines TRBV20-1 with TRBJ2-5; TRBD2 aligns across 13 bases. Trimming took 1 base from V and 5 from J; bases not matched to a gene: 4. The CDR3 consists of 15 residues. Germline loops: CDR1 DFQATT, CDR2 SNEGSKA (reference sequence). CDR3 nucleotide sequence: TGCAGTGCTAGAGTATGGACTAGCGGGAGCGAGACCCAGTACTTC. It yields the protein CSARVWTSGSETQYF.

The chain combines TRBV19 with TRBJ1-2, with a weak D call TRBD1 (5 bases). The CDR3 sequence is 15 residues long. CDR1 is LNHDA, CDR2 SQIVND, per germline (reference sequence). V lost 3 bases and J lost 3, with 14 bases in between. The CDR3 sequence: CASSISTQGDYGYTF. CDR3 bases: TGTGCCAGTAGTATCTCGACCCAGGGAGACTATGGCTACACCTTC.

The chain couples TRBV24-1 to TRBJ2-5; TRBD1 agrees at 8 bases. The germline V gene has CDR1 KGHDR and CDR2 SFDVKD. This CDR3 contains 17 residues. The V and J ends lost 3 bases and 3 bases, in that order; junction bases with no gene match: 11. The CDR3 is CATSDPLGTGQKETQYF. DNA for the CDR3: TGTGCCACCAGTGATCCCCTAGGGACAGGCCAGAAAGAGACCCAGTACTTC.

This clonotype was found a few times. The J gene is TRBJ2-1, the V gene TRBV30; 12 bases line up with TRBD1. V dropped 5 bases and J dropped 8; count of bases not matched to a gene: 7. The CDR3 is 14 amino acids. From germline, CDR1 is GTSNPN and CDR2 SVGIG (reference sequence). The CDR3 DNA reads as TGTGCCTGGCAAGGGGGGACAGGGGGCGATGAGCAGTTCTTC. This translates into CAWQGGTGGDEQFF.

This clonotype was seen more than once but under ten times. Here the CDR3 reads CSVKGLAETFQETQYF. CDR3 coding DNA: TGCAGCGTTAAGGGACTAGCGGAGACCTTTCAAGAGACCCAGTACTTC. This sequence joins TRBV29-1 and TRBJ2-5, with 11 bases identical to TRBD2. Germline CDR1 is SQVTM and CDR2 is ANQGSEA. The CDR3 spans 16 residues. The J segment lost 2 bases and the V segment lost 5 bases, leaving 10 bases of the junction unmatched.

This clonotype showed up just a few times. The chain is built from TRBV3-1 and TRBJ2-1, with TRBD2 matching over 7 bases. V was clipped by 2 bases and J by 7 bases; unmatched bases: 5. Germline lookup yields CDR1 LGHDT and CDR2 YNNKEL (reference sequence). The CDR3 is 14 residues long. The CDR3: CASSQLGAGNEQFF. The CDR3 coding sequence is TGTGCCAGCAGCCAACTAGGAGCGGGGAATGAGCAGTTCTTC.

In its sample, this clonotype was seen many times. This rearrangement joins TRBV6-1 to TRBJ2-2, with D possibly being TRBD1 (7 bases). CDR3 length: 13 amino acids. Trimming removed 6 bases at V and 8 bases at J, with 13 bases between. Germline-derived CDR1 and CDR2 are MNHNS and SASEGT. This CDR3 is CASRQGTGGELFF. As DNA, the CDR3 is TGTGCCAGCAGACAGGGGACTGGGGGGGAGCTGTTTTTT.

The table lists this clonotype with many counts. The gene calls are TRBV20-1 and TRBJ2-3; tentative D call: TRBD2 (6 bases). The length of the CDR3 is 14 residues. V lost 3 bases, J lost 0 bases, and 10 bases lay in between. Germline values: CDR1 DFQATT, CDR2 SNEGSKA (reference sequence). CDR3: CSASETSSTDTQYF. CDR3 DNA: TGCAGTGCTAGTGAGACTAGTAGCACAGATACGCAGTATTTT.

This clonotype was counted only a few times. This chain uses TRBV11-3 with TRBJ2-1, with D possibly being TRBD2 (6 bases). Germline V gives CDR1 SGHNT, CDR2 YENEEA. V was pared by 5 bases and J by 8 bases, with 13 bases between. This CDR3 has 13 amino acids. In DNA, the CDR3 is TGTGCCAGCAGCCAAACTAGCTTCGATGAGCAGTTCTTC. Translated, it gives CASSQTSFDEQFF.

The V and J genes are TRBV5-1 and TRBJ2-1, with D tentatively TRBD2 (6 bases). The CDR3 sequence is 14 residues long. V dropped 4 bases and J dropped 8 bases, with 16 bases sitting between them. The V gene's germline CDR1 is SGHRS and CDR2 YFSETQ. CDR3 sequence reads: CASSIGTEGDEQFF. In DNA, the CDR3 is TGCGCCAGCAGCATCGGGACTGAAGGGGATGAGCAGTTCTTC. Full variable domain (outside the CDR3, taken from reference TRBV5-1 and TRBJ2-1): KAGVTQTPRYLIKTRGQQVTLSCSPISGHRSVSWYQQTPGQGLQFLFEYFSETQRNKGNFPGRFSGRQFSNSRSEMNVSTLELGDSALYLCASSIGTEGDEQFFGPGTRLTVL.

This clonotype was found a few times. This chain links TRBV7-9 with TRBJ2-1, with a weak D call TRBD1 (6 bases). V was trimmed by 0 bases and J by 2 bases, leaving 11 bases between them. The CDR3 loop spans 16 amino acids. CDR1 is SEHNR and CDR2 is FQNEAQ in the germline V gene (reference sequence). CDR3 residues: CASSLALGDTYNEQFF. CDR3 in DNA: TGTGCCAGCAGCTTAGCGCTGGGGGACACCTACAATGAGCAGTTCTTC.

This clonotype was counted only a few times. The chain uses TRBV29-1 and TRBJ2-7; 13 positions agree with TRBD2. Per the germline V gene, CDR1 is SQVTM and CDR2 is ANQGSEA. Losses at the gene ends were 7 bases for V and 4 bases for J; bases not matched to a gene: 7. The CDR3 spans 14 residues. The CDR3: CSARTSGSRYEQYF. The CDR3, as DNA: TGCAGCGCCCGGACTAGCGGGAGTCGATACGAGCAGTACTTC.

This chain joins TRBV9 and TRBJ2-5; 8 nucleotides line up with TRBD1. V shed 0 bases and J 4 bases; nucleotides not matched to a gene: 5. The CDR3 extends over 15 amino acids. Per germline, CDR1 SGDLS and CDR2 YYNGEE. The CDR3, as DNA: TGTGCCAGCAGCGTAGACCAGGGGGCGAGAGAGACCCAGTACTTC. Translating gives CASSVDQGARETQYF.

The rearrangement joins TRBV7-8 to TRBJ2-7; 10 bases agree with TRBD1. The V and J ends lost 2 bases and 7 bases, in that order; junction bases with no gene match: 5. CDR1 SGHVS and CDR2 FQNEAQ come from the germline V gene. The CDR3 loop spans 14 amino acids. The CDR3 DNA is TGTGCCAGCAGCTTAAGACAGGGGGCAAGGGAGCAGTACTTC. Its translation is CASSLRQGAREQYF.

This clonotype was seen at least ten times. The chain joins TRBV10-3 to TRBJ1-3; D ambiguous. The germline V and J ends were trimmed by 0 bases and 4 bases, with 7 bases remaining between them. The CDR3 has 14 amino acids. In germline, CDR1 is ENHRY, CDR2 SYGVKD. The CDR3 is CAISESAQGNTIYF. For the CDR3, the DNA is TGTGCCATCAGTGAGTCGGCGCAGGGAAACACCATATATTTT.

The chain joins TRBV6-5 to TRBJ2-3; TRBD2 matches at 7 bases. The junction had 7 bases not matched to a gene; V was cut back by 1 base and J by 0 bases. Germline V gives CDR1 MNHEY, CDR2 SVGAGI. This CDR3 comprises 17 residues. Here the CDR3 DNA reads TGTGCCAGCAGTTACTGGGGGGGAGGGCTTAGCACAGATACGCAGTATTTT. This encodes CASSYWGGGLSTDTQYF.

The chain combines TRBV5-4 with TRBJ2-3, with D perhaps being TRBD1 or TRBD2 (5 bases each). Per the germline V gene, CDR1 is SGHNT and CDR2 is YYREEE (reference sequence). This CDR3 region has 17 residues. V lost 0 bases and J lost 2, with 16 bases in between. The CDR3 bases are TGTGCCAGCAGCTTGGGGGGGTCGGCCAGGTACACAGATACGCAGTATTTT. The encoded protein is CASSLGGSARYTDTQYF.

J is TRBJ1-4 and V is TRBV30, with D hard to call. V dropped 3 bases and J dropped 6 bases, with 14 bases sitting between them. The germline CDR1 and CDR2 sequences are GTSNPN and SVGIG (reference sequence). CDR3 length equals 14 residues. The CDR3 DNA follows: TGTGCCTGGAGCCTCTCGGGGATGGATGAAAAACTGTTTTTT. It yields the protein CAWSLSGMDEKLFF. Looking up the rest from reference TRBV30 and TRBJ1-4 gives the full variable domain: SQTIHQWPATLVQPVGSPLSLECTVEGTSNPNLYWYRQAAGRGLQLLFYSVGIGQISSEVPQNLSASRPQDRQFILSSKKLLLSDSGFYLCAWSLSGMDEKLFFGSGTQLSVL.

The rearrangement uses TRBV7-2 and TRBJ2-7; D is possibly TRBD2 (5 bases). V was pared by 1 base and J by 3 bases, with 16 bases between. This CDR3 is 16 amino acids long. The germline CDR1 and CDR2 sequences are SGHTA and FQGNSA. DNA for the CDR3: TGTGCCAGCAGCTTAGGTTCTCTAGCCAACGGCTACGAGCAGTACTTC. This sequence encodes CASSLGSLANGYEQYF.

This clonotype has a count of ten or more. For the CDR3, the DNA is TGTGCCAGCAGTTTGTGGGGGGCAACTAATGAAAAACTGTTTTTT. This sequence encodes CASSLWGATNEKLFF. J is TRBJ1-4 and V is TRBV28; TRBD1 might be the D (5 bases). The CDR3 extends over 15 amino acids. Trimming removed 3 bases at V and 0 bases at J, with 8 bases between. Germline loops: CDR1 MDHEN, CDR2 SYDVKM.